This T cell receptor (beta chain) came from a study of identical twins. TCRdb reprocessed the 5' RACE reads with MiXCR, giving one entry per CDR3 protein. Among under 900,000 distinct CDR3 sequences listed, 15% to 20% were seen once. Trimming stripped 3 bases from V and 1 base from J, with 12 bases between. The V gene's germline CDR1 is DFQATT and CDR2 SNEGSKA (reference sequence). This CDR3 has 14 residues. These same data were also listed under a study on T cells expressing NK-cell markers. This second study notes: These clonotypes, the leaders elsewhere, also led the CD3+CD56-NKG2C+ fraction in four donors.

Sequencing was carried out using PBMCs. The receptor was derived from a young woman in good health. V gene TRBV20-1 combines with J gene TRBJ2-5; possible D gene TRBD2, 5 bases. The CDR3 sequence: CSASGLLGQETQYF. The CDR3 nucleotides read TGCAGTGCTAGCGGACTCCTCGGCCAAGAGACCCAGTACTTC.